These 32 T cell receptor beta chains share one sample of origin, sequenced in a study of molecular identifiers for immune sequencing clone quantification. TCRdb reprocessed the PCR reads via MiXCR and lists one record per CDR3 protein. The sample shows about 640,000 distinct CDR3 sequences, just under 20% of them seen only once. Sequenced material: naive CD8+ T cells from blood, with Jurkat cell RNA spiked in. As for subset: FACS-sorted CD8+CD4-CCR7+CD45RA+ naive T cells. All receptors derive from a human donor in good health. Some libraries in this study had Jurkat cell RNA spiked in.

This clonotype was observed many times. The chain uses TRBV18 and TRBJ2-7; D is possibly TRBD1 or TRBD2 (5 bases each). This CDR3 has 13 amino acids. Trimming left V 0 bases short and J 7 bases short, with 10 bases between. Germline lookup yields CDR1 KGHSH and CDR2 LQKENI. This CDR3 is CASSPPGEREQYF. The CDR3 coding sequence is TGTGCCAGCTCACCACCGGGGGAACGAGAGCAGTACTTC.

This clonotype has at least ten counts. This rearrangement joins TRBV7-9 to TRBJ1-6; 10 positions match TRBD1. This CDR3 has 17 amino acids. V lost 6 bases, J lost 7 bases, and 12 bases stayed unmatched. Germline V gene data show CDR1 as SEHNR and CDR2 as FQNEAQ (reference sequence). CDR3 loop: CASRTLDRGPNNSPLHF. In DNA, the CDR3 is TGTGCCAGCAGAACACTTGACAGGGGGCCGAACAATTCACCCCTCCACTTT.

This clonotype was detected ten times or more. V usage is TRBV7-2 and J usage is TRBJ2-7, with D tentatively TRBD1 or TRBD2 (5 bases each). The germline V and J ends were trimmed by 4 bases and 3 bases, with 16 bases remaining between them. Looked up from germline, CDR1 is SGHTA and CDR2 is FQGNSA. The CDR3 is made up of 15 amino acids. The CDR3 sequence: CASSSSGQGSYEQYF. The CDR3 bases are TGTGCCAGCAGCTCCTCGGGGCAGGGTAGCTACGAGCAGTACTTC.

In its sample, this clonotype was seen many times. The chain joins TRBV6-2 or TRBV6-3 to TRBJ1-5, with D hard to call. The CDR3 has 14 residues. Germline-derived CDR1 and CDR2 are MNHEY and SVGEGT. The V gene lost 5 bases and the J gene lost 2 bases, with 10 bases spanning the gap. The CDR3 reads CASSPMIGNQPQHF. The CDR3 DNA reads as TGTGCCAGCAGTCCCATGATTGGCAATCAGCCCCAGCATTTT.

The table lists this clonotype with many counts. The chain combines TRBV4-3 with TRBJ2-6; no reliable D call. CDR1 LGHNA and CDR2 YSLEER come from the germline V gene. V was clipped by 4 bases and J by 0 bases, with 10 bases between them. CDR3 length equals 16 residues. The CDR3 region is CASSRTESSGANVLTF. CDR3 bases: TGCGCCAGCAGCCGCACAGAATCCTCTGGGGCCAACGTCCTGACTTTC.

This clonotype was seen at least ten times. The rearrangement uses TRBV20-1 and TRBJ2-7, with 8 bases aligning to TRBD2. This CDR3 is built from 16 residues. The germline V gene encodes CDR1 DFQATT and CDR2 SNEGSKA (reference sequence). After removal of 5 bases from V and 0 bases from J, the junction contained 12 bases not matched to a gene. The CDR3 loop is CSARPGLVFGSYEQYF. CDR3 in DNA: TGCAGTGCTCGGCCGGGACTAGTTTTTGGCTCCTACGAGCAGTACTTC.

This clonotype was recorded many times. The chain joins TRBV6-1 to TRBJ2-7; 7 nucleotides align to TRBD1. Trimming took 8 bases from V and 3 from J; bases not matched to a gene: 7. This CDR3 is built from 13 residues. From germline, CDR1 is MNHNS and CDR2 SASEGT. Here the CDR3 reads CASQWTGDYEQYF. The CDR3, as DNA: TGTGCCAGCCAATGGACAGGAGACTACGAGCAGTACTTC.

In the case of this clonotype: As the CDR3 is not closed by the conserved phenylalanine or tryptophan, this likely results from a read error. The gene calls are TRBV20-1 and TRBJ1-2; D is uncertain. V was trimmed by 0 bases and J by 2 bases, leaving 13 bases between them. Germline V gene data show CDR1 as DFQATT and CDR2 as SNEGSKA (reference sequence). This CDR3 has 15 residues. CDR3 region: CSARDPGEANYGYTS. The CDR3 DNA sequence: TGCAGTGCTAGAGACCCGGGAGAAGCGAACTATGGCTACACCTCC.

The V and J genes are TRBV7-9 and TRBJ2-7, with 7 bases aligning to TRBD1. J lost 1 base, V lost 0 bases, and 15 bases had no gene match. Germline CDR1 and CDR2: SEHNR and FQNEAQ (reference sequence). The CDR3 totals 19 residues. Here the CDR3 reads CASSLASTGIYSGSYEQYF. In nucleotides, the CDR3 is TGTGCCAGCAGCTTAGCATCGACAGGGATTTACTCAGGATCCTACGAGCAGTACTTC.

This clonotype was seen only a few times. The chain's CDR3 is CASSSPPGGVRETQYF. CDR3 coding DNA: TGTGCCAGCAGTTCACCACCAGGGGGAGTTCGGGAGACCCAGTACTTC. The rearrangement links TRBV12-3 or TRBV12-4 to TRBJ2-5, with 7 bases that match TRBD1. CDR3 length: 16 amino acids. Trimming removed 4 bases from V and 5 bases from J; junction bases left unmatched: 13.

This clonotype was counted many times. The V and J genes are TRBV15 and TRBJ1-1; a weak D match, TRBD1 (6 bases). The CDR3 is made up of 15 amino acids. Deletions cut 0 bases from V and 5 bases from J, with 13 bases between. From germline, CDR1 is LNHNV and CDR2 YYDKDF (reference sequence). In nucleotides, the CDR3 is TGTGCCACCAGCAGAGATATACAGGGAGGTACTGAAGCTTTCTTT. Its translation: CATSRDIQGGTEAFF.

CDR3 protein: CASSLSKHYEQYF. The CDR3, as DNA: TGTGCCAGCAGTTTATCGAAACACTACGAGCAGTACTTC. J is TRBJ2-7 and V is TRBV27; no firm D call. V dropped 0 bases and J dropped 3 bases, with 6 bases sitting between them. CDR1 is MNHEY, CDR2 SMNVEV, per germline (reference sequence). The CDR3 spans 13 residues.

In its sample, this clonotype was seen many times. The chain carries TRBV30 and TRBJ2-1; D is tentatively TRBD1 or TRBD2 (5 bases each). Looked up from germline, CDR1 is GTSNPN and CDR2 is SVGIG (reference sequence). Trimming cost V 1 base and J 4 bases, with 14 bases left between them. This CDR3 contains 15 residues. The CDR3 region has the DNA TGTGCCTGGAGTGCCCGGGACCCCGTATACAATGAGCAGTTCTTC. Amino acids: CAWSARDPVYNEQFF.

The gene calls are TRBV4-3 and TRBJ2-1; the match to TRBD2 covers 12 bases. CDR1 is LGHNA and CDR2 is YSLEER in the germline V gene. V shed 0 bases, J shed 8 bases, and the junction held 14 bases outside the gene matches. The CDR3 is 19 residues long. CDR3 in amino acids: CASSQESVRASGRADEQFF. The DNA of the CDR3 is TGCGCCAGCAGCCAAGAATCGGTGCGGGCTAGCGGGAGGGCCGATGAGCAGTTCTTC.

Details on this clonotype: This may come from a read error, since a much larger clone is one base off. The chain combines TRBV9 with TRBJ1-1; D uncertain. This CDR3 is built from 14 residues. V lost 2 bases to trimming and J lost 5 bases, with 13 bases between them. Per the germline V gene, CDR1 is SGDLS and CDR2 is YYNGEE. The CDR3 coding sequence is TGTGCCAGCAGCGTCGAGGGTTTCGGTACTGAAGCTTTCTTT. Translation: CASSVEGFGTEAFF.

This clonotype was counted ten times or more. V gene TRBV19 combines with J gene TRBJ2-3, with a tentative D call TRBD1 (5 bases). V was pared by 3 bases and J by 6 bases, with 10 bases between. The CDR3 is made up of 13 amino acids. CDR1 is LNHDA, CDR2 SQIVND, per germline (reference sequence). Here the CDR3 reads CASSIKGADTQYF. The CDR3, as DNA: TGTGCCAGTAGTATCAAAGGGGCGGATACGCAGTATTTT. Drawing the rest from reference TRBV19 and TRBJ2-3, the complete variable domain is DGGITQSPKYLFRKEGQNVTLSCEQNLNHDAMYWYRQDPGQGLRLIYYSQIVNDFQKGDIAEGYSVSREKKESFPLTVTSAQKNPTAFYLCASSIKGADTQYFGPGTRLTVL.

J is TRBJ2-1 and V is TRBV7-6; unclear D gene. The germline gives CDR1 SGHVS, CDR2 FNYEAQ. The CDR3 has 16 amino acids. The V and J ends lost 5 bases and 4 bases respectively, with 18 bases between them. Written as DNA, the CDR3 is TGTGCCAGCAGCCCCCCTGAAGGGCTCCATTACAATGAGCAGTTCTTC. It encodes CASSPPEGLHYNEQFF. The full variable domain, completed using reference TRBV7-6 and TRBJ2-1, is GAGVSQSPRYKVTKRGQDVALRCDPISGHVSLYWYRQALGQGPEFLTYFNYEAQQDKSGLPNDRFSAERPEGSISTLTIQRTEQRDSAMYRCASSPPEGLHYNEQFFGPGTRLTVL.

With respect to this clonotype: Possible read error: a much larger clone is one base away. The chain uses TRBV4-1 and TRBJ1-5; 8 nucleotides align to TRBD1. The CDR3 sequence is 16 residues long. CDR1 MGHRA and CDR2 YSYEKL come from the germline V gene. The CDR3 sequence: CASGQDQGQGNQPQHF. Here the CDR3 DNA reads TGCGCCAGCGGCCAAGATCAGGGACAGGGCAATCAGCCCCAGCATTTT.

Comment on this clonotype: A much larger clone differs by one base, so this may be a read error. The V and J genes are TRBV5-1 and TRBJ2-7; D remains ambiguous. CDR3 length equals 13 residues. The V and J ends lost 2 bases and 1 base respectively, with 7 bases between them. Germline V gene lookup returns CDR1 SGHRS and CDR2 YFSETQ. CDR3 DNA: TGCGCCAGCAGCTTTAGGGAATCCTACGAGCAGTACTTC. The encoded protein is CASSFRESYEQYF.

The V gene is TRBV5-4, the J gene TRBJ2-7, with 10 bases identical to TRBD1. Trimming took 3 bases from V and 3 from J; bases not matched to a gene: 9. This CDR3 has 16 amino acids. CDR1 is SGHNT and CDR2 is YYREEE in the germline V gene (reference sequence). CDR3 nucleotides: TGTGCCAGCAGCTGGGGGAGGGACAGGGGATTCTACGAGCAGTACTTC. It translates to CASSWGRDRGFYEQYF.

This clonotype was counted ten times or more. The chain recombines TRBV6-5 with TRBJ2-3, with 8 nucleotides matching TRBD2. V was pared by 5 bases and J by 3 bases, with 7 bases of the junction left unmatched. From germline, CDR1 is MNHEY and CDR2 SVGAGI. There are 15 residues in the CDR3. The CDR3 DNA is TGTGCCAGCAGTCGAGAGCGGGAGTCGACAGATACGCAGTATTTT. Protein sequence: CASSRERESTDTQYF.

This clonotype was seen at least ten times. The chain employs TRBV20-1 and TRBJ2-7; D gene unclear. V lost 0 bases and J lost 1, with 7 bases in between. CDR3 size: 13 residues. The germline CDR1 and CDR2 sequences are DFQATT and SNEGSKA (reference sequence). The CDR3 loop is CSARDVFSYEQYF. CDR3 in DNA: TGCAGTGCTAGAGATGTTTTTTCCTACGAGCAGTACTTC.

This clonotype appeared many times. The V and J genes are TRBV7-9 and TRBJ2-3, with 10 nucleotides matching TRBD2. The CDR3 is 16 residues long. After removal of 3 bases from V and 3 bases from J, the junction contained 6 bases not matched to a gene. Germline V gene data show CDR1 as SEHNR and CDR2 as FQNEAQ (reference sequence). Here the CDR3 reads CASSFALAGETDTQYF. DNA of the CDR3: TGTGCCAGCAGCTTTGCTCTAGCGGGAGAAACAGATACGCAGTATTTT.

This clonotype was seen many times. V gene TRBV2 combines with J gene TRBJ2-1, with D possibly matching TRBD1 (7 bases). The CDR3 spans 15 residues. The V gene's germline CDR1 is SNHLY and CDR2 FYNNEI. The V end was cut by 2 bases, the J end by 4 bases, with 12 bases between. The CDR3 nucleotides read TGTGCCAGCAGTGAAAAGGGGGCGGGGTACAATGAGCAGTTCTTC. Amino acids: CASSEKGAGYNEQFF.

The chain links TRBV27 to TRBJ2-7, with 7 bases aligning to TRBD2. CDR1 and CDR2 (germline): MNHEY, SMNVEV (reference sequence). The length of the CDR3 is 15 residues. With V trimmed by 3 bases and J by 6 bases, 11 bases remained unmatched. The CDR3 nucleotides read TGTGCCAGCAGTTTGGGAGGGACCCAAAATTGCGAGCAGTACTTC. Translated, it gives CASSLGGTQNCEQYF.

This clonotype showed up many times. The chain carries TRBV12-3 or TRBV12-4 and TRBJ2-5, with 11 bases that match TRBD1. This CDR3 is built from 15 residues. Unmatched junction bases numbered 4, after V lost 5 bases and J lost 2 bases. The CDR3 loop is CASSRDRGWQETQYF. CDR3 in DNA: TGTGCCAGCAGTCGGGACAGGGGGTGGCAAGAGACCCAGTACTTC.

This clonotype appeared many times. V gene TRBV7-9 combines with J gene TRBJ2-2, with 10 bases fitting TRBD2. This CDR3 is built from 17 residues. V was clipped by 1 base and J by 6 bases; unmatched bases: 8. Germline assignment: CDR1 SEHNR and CDR2 FQNEAQ (reference sequence). CDR3 in amino acids: CASSLDQASGSPGELFF. The CDR3 DNA follows: TGTGCCAGCAGCTTAGACCAGGCTAGCGGGAGCCCCGGGGAGCTGTTTTTT.

This clonotype was observed many times. V is TRBV4-3 and J is TRBJ1-1, with 9 bases matching TRBD1. Germline lookup yields CDR1 LGHNA and CDR2 YSLEER. Germline trimming cut 0 bases from V and 3 bases from J; bases unmatched to any gene: 2. The CDR3 is 15 residues long. The CDR3, as DNA: TGCGCCAGCAGCCAAGAGGACAGGGGCTACACTGAAGCTTTCTTT. Translation: CASSQEDRGYTEAFF.

The table lists this clonotype with many counts. The chain links TRBV4-3 to TRBJ2-3; TRBD2 is a possible D gene (6 bases). The CDR3 extends over 15 amino acids. The V end lost 3 bases, the J end lost 5 bases, and 15 bases lay between the germline ends. Germline CDR1 is LGHNA and CDR2 is YSLEER. In DNA, the CDR3 is TGCGCCAGCAGCCACACGGGAGAGGGCGAAGATACGCAGTATTTT. Amino acids: CASSHTGEGEDTQYF.

On this clonotype itself: Just one base apart from a much larger clone, this may be a read error. The chain links TRBV9 to TRBJ1-4; D possibly corresponds to TRBD1 (5 bases). The CDR3 covers 18 residues. Trimming pared 4 bases from V and 0 bases from J, leaving 19 bases between. Looked up from germline, CDR1 is SGDLS and CDR2 is YYNGEE. For the CDR3, the DNA is TGTGCCAGCAGCACTGTGACAGTTGGAACGCCAACTAATGAAAAACTGTTTTTT. Residues: CASSTVTVGTPTNEKLFF.

This clonotype was counted ten times or more. The V and J genes are TRBV29-1 and TRBJ2-1; 8 bases line up with TRBD2. Germline CDR1 reads SQVTM; CDR2 reads ANQGSEA. There are 16 residues in the CDR3. V shed 2 bases and J 0 bases; nucleotides not matched to a gene: 6. The CDR3 sequence is CSVEPLAGSSYNEQFF. The CDR3 nucleotides read TGCAGCGTTGAACCGTTAGCGGGGAGCTCCTACAATGAGCAGTTCTTC.

The genes are TRBV12-3 or TRBV12-4 and TRBJ1-4; D uncertain. V lost 3 bases, J lost 7 bases, and 12 bases lay in between. The CDR3 sequence is 14 residues long. CDR3 amino acids: CASSLSRVGEKLFF. DNA for the CDR3: TGTGCCAGCAGTTTGTCTAGGGTGGGTGAAAAACTGTTTTTT.